This is a list of T cell receptor beta chains from one sample in a study of naive and memory T cell subsets. TCRdb used MiXCR to reprocess the UMI-ligation and nested PCR reads, holding one entry per CDR3 protein. Of approximately 82,000 distinct CDR3 sequences in the sample, roughly 7% were seen once. Source material: central memory CD4+ T cells from blood. The receptors derive from a human donor in good health. CDR3s include the opening cysteine and the closing phenylalanine or tryptophan. The D gene is left open where the match is weak. Clone size, where shown, is once, few, many, or a class for clones that have expanded.

j_call,v_call,clone_size,d_call,cdr3_length,cdr3_aa,cdr3_nt
TRBJ2-3,TRBV4-2,few,TRBD2,17,CASSQDATGGPTDTQYF,TGTGCCAGCAGCCAAGATGCGACGGGAGGGCCAACAGATACGCAGTATTTT
TRBJ2-7,TRBV18,NA,NA,15,CASSPRVTGAFGQYF,TGTGCCAGCTCACCACGAGTGACAGGAGCTTTTGGTCAGTACTTC
TRBJ1-5,TRBV5-1,many,NA,14,CASREWTGPGPQHF,TGCGCCAGCAGGGAGTGGACGGGACCGGGGCCCCAGCATTTT
TRBJ2-1,TRBV7-2,few,TRBD2,15,CASSFSGDFDNEQFF,TGTGCCAGCAGCTTTAGCGGGGACTTCGACAATGAGCAGTTCTTC
TRBJ2-5,TRBV18,few,NA,16,CASSPRFGGGQETQYF,TGTGCCAGCTCACCACGGTTCGGCGGAGGTCAAGAGACCCAGTACTTC
TRBJ2-1,TRBV11-1,NA,NA,14,CASSPWGLDDEQFF,TGTGCCAGCAGCCCCTGGGGGCTAGATGATGAGCAGTTCTTC
TRBJ1-1,TRBV4-3,many,NA,15,CASRGGLIENTEAFF,TGCGCCAGCAGAGGGGGACTGATTGAGAACACTGAAGCTTTCTTT
TRBJ2-7,TRBV4-3,NA,NA,13,CASSQSRLYEQYF,TGCGCCAGCAGCCAATCTCGCCTCTACGAGCAGTACTTC
TRBJ1-3,TRBV12-3/TRBV12-4,many,NA,11,CASSPGGTIYF,TGTGCCAGCAGCCCGGGGGGCACCATATATTTT
TRBJ1-6,TRBV19,NA,NA,12,CASRVGNSPLHF,TGTGCCAGTAGAGTAGGGAATTCACCCCTCCACTTT
TRBJ2-2,TRBV6-1,many,TRBD1,15,CASSARDRHTGELFF,TGTGCCAGCAGCGCCCGGGACAGGCACACCGGGGAGCTGTTTTTT
TRBJ2-1,TRBV28,few,NA,16,CASNPTRGGLYNEQFF,TGTGCCAGCAACCCGACCAGGGGCGGACTGTACAATGAGCAGTTCTTC
TRBJ2-2,TRBV7-7,many,NA,13,CASSLDDTGELFF,TGTGCCAGCAGCTTAGATGATACGGGGGAGCTGTTTTTT
TRBJ2-7,TRBV27,NA,NA,17,CASSSGGFGDASHEQYF,TGTGCCAGCAGTTCAGGCGGGTTCGGTGACGCGTCGCACGAGCAGTACTTC
TRBJ2-5,TRBV20-1,NA,TRBD1,14,CSVNGQAYQETQYF,TGCAGTGTAAATGGACAGGCCTACCAAGAGACCCAGTACTTC
TRBJ1-4,TRBV10-3,many,TRBD1,13,CAIGDRVEEKLFF,TGTGCCATCGGGGACAGGGTTGAAGAAAAACTGTTTTTT
TRBJ1-1,TRBV10-3,many,NA,16,CAISEGDEWAHTEAFF,TGTGCCATCAGTGAGGGGGACGAATGGGCCCACACTGAAGCTTTCTTT
TRBJ2-7,TRBV20-1,many,TRBD2,15,CSARDGTSGRNEQYF,TGCAGTGCTAGAGATGGGACTAGCGGGAGGAACGAGCAGTACTTC
TRBJ2-7,TRBV30,few,TRBD1,15,CAWRRGDRDNNEQYF,TGTGCCTGGAGACGCGGGGACAGGGATAATAACGAGCAGTACTTC
TRBJ2-3,TRBV5-1,few,NA,16,CASSLGHQPGTDTQYF,TGCGCCAGCAGCTTGGGACACCAACCCGGGACAGATACGCAGTATTTT
TRBJ2-5,TRBV19,few,NA,14,CASSMSTTVSTQYF,TGTGCCAGTAGTATGAGTACCACAGTCAGTACCCAGTACTTC
TRBJ2-7,TRBV20-1,NA,TRBD1,13,CSARDRDRHEQYF,TGCAGTGCTCGGGACAGGGATCGACACGAGCAGTACTTC
TRBJ2-7,TRBV20-1,few,TRBD2,13,CSAGSGRAYEQYF,TGCAGTGCTGGTAGCGGGAGAGCCTACGAGCAGTACTTC